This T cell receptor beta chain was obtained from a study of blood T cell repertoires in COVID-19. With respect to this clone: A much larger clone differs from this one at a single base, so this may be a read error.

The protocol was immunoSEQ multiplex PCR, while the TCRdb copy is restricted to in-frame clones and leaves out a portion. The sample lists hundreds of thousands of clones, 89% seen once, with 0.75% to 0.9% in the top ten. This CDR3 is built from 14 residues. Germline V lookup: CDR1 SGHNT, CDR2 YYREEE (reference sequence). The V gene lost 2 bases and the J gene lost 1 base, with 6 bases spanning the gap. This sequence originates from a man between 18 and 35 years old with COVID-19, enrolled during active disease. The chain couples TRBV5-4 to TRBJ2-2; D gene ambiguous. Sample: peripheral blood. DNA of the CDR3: TGTGCCAGCAGCTTCGGCGGGAACACCGGGGAGCTGTTTTTT. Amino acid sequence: CASSFGGNTGELFF.